Sequencing of this T cell receptor (beta chain) was carried out in a study of T cell changes during pregnancy in multiple sclerosis. The method was immunoSEQ multiplex PCR; TCRdb's version includes in-frame clones alone and lacks a portion of them. The table records about 48,000 clones, 85% to 95% of them present only once. Germline CDR1 and CDR2: SGHTA and FQGTGA. The CDR3 runs 13 residues. The V and J ends lost 0 bases and 7 bases respectively, with 7 bases between them. The TCR comes from a female donor with multiple sclerosis, enrolled in a pregnancy study. Sequenced here: CD4+ T cells from peripheral blood mononuclear cells, sampled in the third trimester of pregnancy. The J gene is TRBJ1-5, the V gene TRBV7-3; D unclear. In DNA, the CDR3 is TGTGCCAGCAGCTTAACGGGGAGCCAGCCCCAGCATTTT. Translation: CASSLTGSQPQHF.